This record looks at one T cell receptor beta chain sequence and its context. What it binds is unknown. V was pared by 4 bases and J by 1 base, with 10 bases between. The V gene's germline CDR1 is LGHDT and CDR2 YNNKEL (reference sequence). The CDR3 length is 14 residues. This record belongs to a study of metastatic and nonmetastatic thyroid tumors. Study details: Repertoire comparison spanned blood and tumor or nodule tissue of malignant and benign thyroid patients.

Treatment of any kind had been given to no patient before thyroid surgery. Findings and caveats of the study: In both blood and tumor samples, TCR beta diversity was reported significantly higher for malignant than benign nodules.

Methods used by the authors: For papillary thyroid cancer, a distant-metastasis classifier was constructed from CDR3 differences observed across clinicopathological groups. TCRdb reprocessed the PCR reads using MiXCR. TCRdb, rather than the study authors, made the V and J calls. In the table there are approximately 21,000 clones, approximately 25% of which are singletons. The sequence came from a female donor with papillary thyroid cancer or a benign thyroid nodule (not recorded which). Some clones in this sample may be carry-over from other donors' samples. The specimen was tumor tissue. The chain is built from TRBV3-1 and TRBJ1-1; no definite D call. The CDR3 sequence: CASSPRASNTEAFF. CDR3 in DNA: TGTGCCAGCAGCCCACGAGCGTCGAACACTGAAGCTTTCTTT.